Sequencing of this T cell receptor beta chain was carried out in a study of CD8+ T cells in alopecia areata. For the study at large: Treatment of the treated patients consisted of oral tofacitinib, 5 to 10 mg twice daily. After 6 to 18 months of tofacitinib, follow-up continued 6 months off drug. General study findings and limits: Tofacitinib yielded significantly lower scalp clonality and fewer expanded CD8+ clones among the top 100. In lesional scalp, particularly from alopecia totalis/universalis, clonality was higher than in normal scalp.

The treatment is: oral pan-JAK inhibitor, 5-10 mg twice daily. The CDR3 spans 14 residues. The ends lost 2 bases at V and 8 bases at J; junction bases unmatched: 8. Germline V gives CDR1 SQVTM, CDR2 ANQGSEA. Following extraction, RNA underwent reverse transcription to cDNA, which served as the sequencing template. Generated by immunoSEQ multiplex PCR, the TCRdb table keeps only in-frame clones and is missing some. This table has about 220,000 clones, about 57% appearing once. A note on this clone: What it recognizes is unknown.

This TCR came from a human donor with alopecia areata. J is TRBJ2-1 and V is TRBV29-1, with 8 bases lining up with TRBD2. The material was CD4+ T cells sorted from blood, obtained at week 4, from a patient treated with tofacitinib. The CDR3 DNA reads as TGCAGCGTTGAAACCGGGACTAGAGTTCATGAGCAGTTCTTC. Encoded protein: CSVETGTRVHEQFF.